Described below is a single TCR beta chain sequence and its context. Its antigen is still unknown. Trimming removed 5 bases from V and 3 bases from J; junction bases left unmatched: 14. The CDR3 spans 18 residues. Germline V CDR1 and CDR2: MNHEY, SMNVEV (reference sequence). These data originate in a study of cytomegalovirus exposure and HLA in healthy donors. Study background: An earlier analysis identified approximately 120 million unique TCR beta sequences in 150 million to 200 million T cells. Notes on the study in general: A later look showed TCR association rates differing by HLA locus, highest for DRB1 and lowest for HLA-C. Later analysis indicated greater clonal expansion among HLA-associated TCR beta chains than among equally common other chains.

Primers: 60 Vbeta forward and 13 Jbeta reverse. Only in-frame clones appear in the TCRdb table, and some are missing; sequencing was by immunoSEQ multiplex PCR. The sample lists about 140,000 clones; roughly 76% were seen once. The sample consisted of PBMCs. The chain uses TRBV27 and TRBJ2-2, with 8 bases identical to TRBD2. The clonotype was recovered from a female donor in good health and CMV-seronegative. The CDR3 spells CASSAQRGREADTGELFF. CDR3 sequence (DNA): TGTGCCAGCAGTGCCCAGCGGGGGCGCGAGGCGGACACCGGGGAGCTGTTTTTT.